These 10 T cell receptor beta chains were sequenced from one sample in a study of identical twins. Using its own MiXCR run on the 5' RACE reads, TCRdb lists one record per CDR3 protein. The sample holds around 490,000 distinct CDR3 sequences, 13% to 15% seen once. These data were also reused for a study on yellow fever vaccine responses in identical twins.

Material: CD4+ T cells sorted from blood. These receptors originate from a woman aged 18-35 years in good health.

Worth noting for this clonotype: A much larger clone lies a single base off, so this may be a read error. The chain recombines TRBV2 with TRBJ2-1, with D tentatively TRBD1 (5 bases). The CDR3 loop spans 14 amino acids. CDR1 is SNHLY and CDR2 is FYNNEI in the germline V gene. For the CDR3, the DNA is TGTGCCAGCAGACAGGACAACTCCAACAATGAGCAGTTCTTC. This codes for CASRQDNSNNEQFF.

About this clonotype: Given a much more abundant clone one base away, this may be a read error. The rearrangement links TRBV20-1 to TRBJ2-7; D is ambiguous. In germline, CDR1 is DFQATT, CDR2 SNEGSKA (reference sequence). The CDR3 has 12 amino acids. CDR3 nucleotide sequence: TGCAGTGCTAGAGGTCCAACCTACGAGCAGTGCTTC. Amino acids: CSARGPTYEQCF.

This clonotype appeared a few times. The chain recombines TRBV5-1 with TRBJ2-5, with D hard to call. V was shortened by 2 bases and J by 1 base, with 6 bases between the two germline ends. From germline, CDR1 is SGHRS and CDR2 YFSETQ. This CDR3 contains 13 residues. The DNA of the CDR3 is TGCGCCAGCAGCTTTTTCCTCCAAGAGACCCAGTACTTC. Translating gives CASSFFLQETQYF.

This clonotype was counted between two and nine times. This chain uses TRBV24-1 with TRBJ2-7, with 12 nucleotides matching TRBD2. CDR3 length: 17 residues. J was trimmed by 5 bases and V by 5 bases; bases with no gene match: 12. Germline V gives CDR1 KGHDR, CDR2 SFDVKD. The CDR3, as DNA: TGTGCCACCAGTGGTGATCAGGTGACTAGCGGGAGAGACGAGCAGTACTTC. Residues: CATSGDQVTSGRDEQYF.

This clonotype appeared once. This sequence joins TRBV29-1 and TRBJ2-3; D is undetermined. The ends were cut back, 2 bases at V and 7 bases at J, with 16 bases in the middle. The germline gives CDR1 SQVTM, CDR2 ANQGSEA. This CDR3 comprises 14 residues. The CDR3 loop reads CSVEQTGSLNTQYF. The CDR3 DNA is TGCAGCGTTGAACAGACTGGCAGTCTCAATACGCAGTATTTT.

The CDR3 sequence is CASSYRGVNTEAFF. The CDR3, as DNA: TGTGCCAGCAGTTACCGAGGGGTTAACACTGAAGCTTTCTTT. V is TRBV6-5 and J is TRBJ1-1; possibly TRBD1 for D (5 bases). Germline-derived CDR1 and CDR2 are MNHEY and SVGAGI. This CDR3 comprises 14 residues. Deletions cut 2 bases from V and 2 bases from J, with 9 bases between.

This sequence joins TRBV27 and TRBJ1-6; D remains ambiguous. V lost 5 bases and J 5 bases, leaving 13 bases between the germline ends. Germline lookup yields CDR1 MNHEY and CDR2 SMNVEV (reference sequence). This CDR3 is built from 15 residues. CDR3 protein: CASSPRPGNNSPLHF. Written as DNA, the CDR3 is TGTGCCAGCAGTCCTCGCCCGGGAAATAATTCACCCCTCCACTTT.

This clonotype has a handful of counts. The rearrangement joins TRBV7-3 to TRBJ1-6; D call uncertain. V was trimmed by 2 bases and J by 7 bases, leaving 12 bases between them. In germline, CDR1 is SGHTA, CDR2 FQGTGA. CDR3 length equals 15 residues. The CDR3 DNA is TGTGCCAGCAGCTTAGGAGGAGCGGGAAATTCACCCCTCCACTTT. Amino acids: CASSLGGAGNSPLHF.

The chain recombines TRBV5-5 with TRBJ1-1; D is unresolved. V was pared by 0 bases and J by 1 base, with 10 bases between. The CDR3 has 15 residues. The V gene's germline CDR1 is SGHKS and CDR2 YYEKEE (reference sequence). The CDR3 protein is CASSLERTQNTEAFF. In DNA, the CDR3 is TGTGCCAGCAGCTTGGAAAGGACGCAGAACACTGAAGCTTTCTTT.

This CDR3 is CASSQGEEQYF. CDR3 DNA: TGTGCCAGCAGCCAGGGTGAGGAGCAGTACTTC. The V gene is TRBV7-6, the J gene TRBJ2-7, with D possibly TRBD1 on 5 matching bases. CDR1 and CDR2 from the germline V gene are SGHVS and FNYEAQ. There are 11 residues in the CDR3. Trimming pared 5 bases from V and 7 bases from J, leaving 9 bases between.